What follows describes a single T cell receptor beta chain. Its antigen is not identified. The CDR3 is made up of 17 amino acids. Germline values: CDR1 SEHNR, CDR2 FQNEAQ (reference sequence). cDNA for each sample came from eight separate reactions. Each CDR3 protein gets one entry in TCRdb, which reprocessed the 5' RACE reads and gives no DNA. The table lists some 150,000 distinct CDR3 sequences. The data derive from a study of monozygotic twins with inflammatory bowel disease. The study's findings and limits: People with IBD had fewer clonotypes in common with others than healthy twins did, especially with disease activity.

Source material: blood. This chain uses TRBV7-9 with TRBJ2-3; checking the TCRdb D call of TRBD2 is not possible without DNA. This receptor was taken from a human donor with ulcerative colitis or Crohn's disease, or a healthy co-twin of an affected twin (not recorded which). CDR3 residues: CASRPLGGRTSTDTQYF.